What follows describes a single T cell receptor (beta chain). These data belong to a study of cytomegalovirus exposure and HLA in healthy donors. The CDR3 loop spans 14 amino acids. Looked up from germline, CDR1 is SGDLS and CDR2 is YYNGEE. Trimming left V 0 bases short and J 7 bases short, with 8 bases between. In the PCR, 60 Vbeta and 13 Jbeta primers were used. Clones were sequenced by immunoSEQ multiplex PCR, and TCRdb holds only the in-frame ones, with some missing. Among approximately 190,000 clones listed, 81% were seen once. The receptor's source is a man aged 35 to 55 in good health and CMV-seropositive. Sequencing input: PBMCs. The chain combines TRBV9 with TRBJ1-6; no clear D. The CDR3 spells CASSVDTTNSPLHF. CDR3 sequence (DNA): TGTGCCAGCAGCGTAGACACCACGAATTCACCCCTCCACTTT.